These 25 T cell receptor beta chains share one sample of origin, sequenced in a study of T cells after yellow fever vaccination. TCRdb reprocessed the 5' RACE reads via MiXCR and lists one record per CDR3 protein. The table shows some 110,000 distinct CDR3 sequences, with about 7% occurring only once. The starting material was CD4+ T cells sorted from PBMCs, obtained 10 days after the first yellow fever vaccination. Receptor source: a young man who received the YFV17D yellow fever vaccine.

There are a few counts of this clonotype. The chain combines TRBV5-1 with TRBJ2-3, with D tentatively TRBD1 (6 bases). Deletions cut 3 bases from V and 4 bases from J, with 18 bases between. In germline, CDR1 is SGHRS, CDR2 YFSETQ. The CDR3 is 16 residues long. CDR3 in amino acids: CASSSGGWGVADTQYF. In nucleotides, the CDR3 is TGCGCCAGCAGCTCTGGGGGCTGGGGAGTGGCAGATACGCAGTATTTT.

This rearrangement joins TRBV20-1 to TRBJ2-1; TRBD1 is a possible D gene (7 bases). V was clipped by 6 bases and J by 3 bases, with 21 bases between them. Per germline, CDR1 DFQATT and CDR2 SNEGSKA (reference sequence). The CDR3 runs 16 residues. The CDR3 spells CSATHPRGDRYNEQFF. The CDR3 DNA reads as TGCAGTGCAACGCACCCCAGGGGGGACCGCTACAATGAGCAGTTCTTC.

This clonotype turned up a few times. This chain uses TRBV7-2 with TRBJ2-5; 7 bases agree with TRBD2. CDR1 is SGHTA and CDR2 is FQGNSA in the germline V gene. There are 14 residues in the CDR3. Trimming cost V 3 bases and J 8 bases; bases outside gene matches: 9. This CDR3 reads CASSFYDGGLTQYF. CDR3 coding DNA: TGTGCCAGCAGCTTTTACGACGGGGGACTAACCCAGTACTTC.

At least ten counts were recorded for this clonotype. Here the CDR3 reads CASSQGTGTGELFF. DNA of the CDR3: TGTGCCAGCAGCCAAGGTACAGGGACCGGGGAGCTGTTTTTT. The chain recombines TRBV3-1 with TRBJ2-2; D possibly corresponds to TRBD1 (6 bases). This CDR3 has 14 amino acids. The germline V gene has CDR1 LGHDT and CDR2 YNNKEL (reference sequence). V was cut by 1 base and J by 5 bases, with 8 bases left in between.

There are many counts of this clonotype. V gene TRBV12-3 or TRBV12-4 combines with J gene TRBJ1-2; D is uncertain. V was cut by 5 bases and J by 4 bases, with 11 bases left in between. The CDR3 spans 13 residues. DNA of the CDR3: TGTGCCAGCAGTCGCGGGAGAGGCTATGGCTACACCTTC. Its protein product is CASSRGRGYGYTF.

This clonotype came up many times. Here the CDR3 DNA reads TGTGCCAGCAGTCGAAGTAGCGGGGGGGTAGACAATGAGCAGTTCTTC. It specifies CASSRSSGGVDNEQFF. This chain links TRBV7-2 with TRBJ2-1, with 11 bases fitting TRBD2. This CDR3 spans 16 amino acids. Germline CDR1 and CDR2: SGHTA and FQGNSA. V lost 6 bases to trimming and J lost 5 bases; unmatched junction nucleotides: 9. The variable domain in full, completed from reference TRBV7-2 and TRBJ2-1, reads GAGVSQSPSNKVTEKGKDVELRCDPISGHTALYWYRQSLGQGLEFLIYFQGNSAPDKSGLPSDRFSAERTGGSVSTLTIQRTQQEDSAVYLCASSRSSGGVDNEQFFGPGTRLTVL.

This clonotype occurred many times. Written as DNA, the CDR3 is TGCAGTGCTAGAGATGGCAGGACGTTCTCACCCCTCCACTTT. It is translated as CSARDGRTFSPLHF. The rearrangement links TRBV20-1 to TRBJ1-6; D is unresolved. The CDR3 contains 14 residues. Germline V gene sequence: CDR1 DFQATT, CDR2 SNEGSKA (reference sequence). The germline V and J ends were trimmed by 0 bases and 10 bases, with 13 bases remaining between them.

The J gene is TRBJ2-3, the V gene TRBV18; possible D gene TRBD1, 6 bases. The CDR3 runs 15 residues. Trimming took 1 base from V and 0 from J, leaving 8 bases between them. Germline lookup yields CDR1 KGHSH and CDR2 LQKENI. CDR3 in amino acids: CASSPRTGSTDTQYF. In DNA, the CDR3 is TGTGCCAGCTCACCACGAACAGGGAGCACAGATACGCAGTATTTT.

This clonotype was found many times. CDR3 DNA: TGCAGCTCTCGGGACAGGGGATTAGATACGCAGTATTTT. Encoded protein: CSSRDRGLDTQYF. The V call is TRBV29-1, the J call TRBJ2-3; 10 nucleotides align to TRBD1. This CDR3 is built from 13 residues. V was clipped by 8 bases and J by 5 bases; unmatched bases: 7. In germline, CDR1 is SQVTM, CDR2 ANQGSEA.

This clonotype was seen repeatedly, ten times or more. The gene calls are TRBV5-1 and TRBJ2-7; no clear D gene. The CDR3 extends over 14 amino acids. Per germline, CDR1 SGHRS and CDR2 YFSETQ. Trimming took off 0 bases at V and 0 bases at J, with 7 bases between the two ends. The CDR3 here is CASSLDPSSYEQYV. The CDR3 DNA is TGCGCCAGCAGCTTGGATCCGAGCTCCTACGAGCAGTACGTC.

The V gene is TRBV5-5, the J gene TRBJ2-7, with D hard to call. V gave up 4 bases and J gave up 5 bases, with 13 bases separating them. CDR3 length: 13 residues. Germline V CDR1 and CDR2: SGHKS, YYEKEE (reference sequence). CDR3 DNA sequence: TGTGCCAGCAGCCCTGGGCTCAGCGACGAGCAGTACGTC. It codes for CASSPGLSDEQYV.

Concerning this clonotype: A much more abundant neighbour one base away suggests this may be a read error. V usage is TRBV5-1 and J usage is TRBJ2-3, with 7 bases that match TRBD1. The CDR3 totals 12 residues. The V and J ends lost 4 bases and 8 bases, in that order; junction bases with no gene match: 4. The germline V gene encodes CDR1 SGHRS and CDR2 YFSETQ. This CDR3 is CASSVDRSTQYF. The CDR3 DNA follows: TGCGCCAGCAGCGTGGACAGGAGTACGCAGTATTTT.

This clonotype was counted ten times or more. The chain couples TRBV7-2 to TRBJ2-7, with TRBD1 matching over 7 bases. Trimming cost V 5 bases and J 6 bases; bases outside gene matches: 10. The CDR3 length is 14 residues. Per the germline V gene, CDR1 is SGHTA and CDR2 is FQGNSA. The CDR3 sequence: CASSARGHSSEQYV. The CDR3 DNA reads TGTGCCAGCAGCGCGAGGGGGCACAGCTCCGAGCAGTACGTC.

The chain carries TRBV5-1 and TRBJ2-5, with a possible D match to TRBD2 (5 bases). With 4 bases removed from V and 3 bases from J, the gap between germline ends came to 16 bases. Germline values: CDR1 SGHRS, CDR2 YFSETQ. The CDR3 sequence is 15 residues long. CDR3 DNA: TGCGCCAGCAGCAGCGGAACGGTCGTTGAAGAGACCCAGTACTTC. Protein sequence: CASSSGTVVEETQYF.

As regards this clonotype: A much more abundant neighbour one base away suggests this may be a read error. The J gene is TRBJ1-5, the V gene TRBV5-1; 8 bases are shared with TRBD1. Trimming removed 2 bases from V and 4 bases from J; junction bases left unmatched: 11. The CDR3 contains 17 residues. Germline V gives CDR1 SGHRS, CDR2 YFSETQ. CDR3 region: CASSFGRGQFSNQPQHF. The CDR3 DNA sequence: TGCGCCAGCAGCTTTGGCAGGGGGCAATTTAGTAATCAGCCCCAGCATTTT.

This clonotype came up many times. The V call is TRBV7-2, the J call TRBJ1-1, with D maybe TRBD1 (6 bases). Trimming removed 5 bases from V and 3 bases from J, with 10 bases in between. Germline values: CDR1 SGHTA, CDR2 FQGNSA. CDR3 length: 13 residues. CDR3 DNA sequence: TGTGCCAGCAGCCGGCAGGGGTACACTGAAGCTTTCTTT. Its translation is CASSRQGYTEAFF.

Ten or more counts support this clonotype. The gene calls are TRBV18 and TRBJ1-4; D is unclear. V was shortened by 6 bases and J by 8 bases, with 13 bases between the two germline ends. Germline CDR1 is KGHSH and CDR2 is LQKENI. The CDR3 is 13 amino acids. Written as DNA, the CDR3 is TGTGCCAGCTCCACCGATGTATGGGAAAAACTGTTTTTT. Protein product: CASSTDVWEKLFF.

This clonotype was observed a handful of times. This rearrangement joins TRBV18 to TRBJ2-1; 8 nucleotides agree with TRBD1. The CDR3 spans 19 residues. The V and J ends lost 1 base and 7 bases, in that order; junction bases with no gene match: 18. Germline assignment: CDR1 KGHSH and CDR2 LQKENI. CDR3 region: CASSPRGTGVNIRANEQFF. CDR3 sequence (DNA): TGTGCCAGCTCACCACGGGGGACAGGTGTTAACATACGGGCTAATGAGCAGTTCTTC.

This clonotype was seen at least ten times. The chain employs TRBV5-1 and TRBJ2-1; no definite D call. This CDR3 region has 13 residues. Per the germline V gene, CDR1 is SGHRS and CDR2 is YFSETQ. With 4 bases removed from V and 3 bases from J, the gap between germline ends came to 8 bases. As DNA, the CDR3 is TGCGCCAGCAGCCCTGAGCACTACAATGAGCAGTTCTTC. Its translation: CASSPEHYNEQFF. The variable domain in full, with the rest retrieved from reference TRBV5-1 and TRBJ2-1, is KAGVTQTPRYLIKTRGQQVTLSCSPISGHRSVSWYQQTPGQGLQFLFEYFSETQRNKGNFPGRFSGRQFSNSRSEMNVSTLELGDSALYLCASSPEHYNEQFFGPGTRLTVL.

This clonotype came up many times. The chain recombines TRBV24-1 with TRBJ2-1; 9 bases are shared with TRBD2. The J segment lost 10 bases and the V segment lost 3 bases, leaving 6 bases of the junction unmatched. Germline CDR1 reads KGHDR; CDR2 reads SFDVKD. The CDR3 runs to 14 residues. As DNA, the CDR3 is TGTGCCACCAGTGATCAACTAGCGGGCACAGAGCAGTTCTTC. It specifies CATSDQLAGTEQFF.

This clonotype was counted only a few times. The chain carries TRBV28 and TRBJ1-4; 9 bases agree with TRBD1. Trimming removed 8 bases from V and 8 bases from J; junction bases left unmatched: 12. The germline CDR1 and CDR2 sequences are MDHEN and SYDVKM. This CDR3 comprises 15 residues. The CDR3 sequence: CASLDSGTGLEKLFF. CDR3 DNA: TGTGCCAGCCTCGACTCCGGGACAGGGCTCGAAAAACTGTTTTTT.

The chain recombines TRBV5-4 with TRBJ2-7; TRBD1 matches 8 bases. Germline V gene data show CDR1 as SGHNT and CDR2 as YYREEE (reference sequence). CDR3 length equals 15 residues. V shed 5 bases and J 7 bases; nucleotides not matched to a gene: 14. The CDR3 coding sequence is TGTGCCAGCAGTCCTCCCCCAGGGGGCGCGGGGGAGCAGTACGTC. Protein product: CASSPPPGGAGEQYV.

In its sample, this clonotype was seen many times. This chain connects TRBV20-1 to TRBJ2-5; D perhaps matches TRBD2 (6 bases). The CDR3 extends over 15 amino acids. V dropped 3 bases and J dropped 3 bases, with 17 bases sitting between them. Germline V gene data show CDR1 as DFQATT and CDR2 as SNEGSKA (reference sequence). The CDR3 DNA follows: TGCAGTGCTAGCCCCCCCGGCGGCGGGAAAGAGACCCAGTACTTC. Its protein product is CSASPPGGGKETQYF.

This clonotype was detected ten times or more. The chain has TRBV12-3 or TRBV12-4 and TRBJ2-7, with D possibly TRBD2 on 5 matching bases. The V and J ends lost 7 bases and 4 bases respectively, with 11 bases between them. The CDR3 runs to 12 residues. DNA of the CDR3: TGTGCCAGCACCCCTAGCTCATACGAGCAGTACTTC. Its translation is CASTPSSYEQYF.

This clonotype occurred a few times. The chain carries TRBV19 and TRBJ2-7; D remains unclear. CDR3 length equals 13 residues. Germline CDR1 is LNHDA and CDR2 is SQIVND (reference sequence). V was pared by 7 bases and J by 0 bases, with 10 bases between. This CDR3 is CASTSPNSYEQYF. The CDR3 region has the DNA TGTGCCAGTACCTCACCGAACTCCTACGAGCAGTACTTC. Full variable domain (rest looked up from reference TRBV19 and TRBJ2-7): DGGITQSPKYLFRKEGQNVTLSCEQNLNHDAMYWYRQDPGQGLRLIYYSQIVNDFQKGDIAEGYSVSREKKESFPLTVTSAQKNPTAFYLCASTSPNSYEQYFGPGTRLTVT.